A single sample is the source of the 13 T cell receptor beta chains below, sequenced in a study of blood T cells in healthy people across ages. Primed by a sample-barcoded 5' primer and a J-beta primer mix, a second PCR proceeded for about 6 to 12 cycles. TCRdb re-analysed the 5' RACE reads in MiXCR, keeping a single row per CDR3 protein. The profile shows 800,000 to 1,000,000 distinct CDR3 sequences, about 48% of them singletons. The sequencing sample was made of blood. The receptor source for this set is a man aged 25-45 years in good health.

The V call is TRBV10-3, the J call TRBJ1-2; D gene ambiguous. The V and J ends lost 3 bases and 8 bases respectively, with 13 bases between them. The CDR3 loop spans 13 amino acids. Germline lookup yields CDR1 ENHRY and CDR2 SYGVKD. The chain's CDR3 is CAISDTLSGGYTF. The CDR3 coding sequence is TGTGCCATCAGTGACACTCTATCGGGGGGCTACACCTTC.

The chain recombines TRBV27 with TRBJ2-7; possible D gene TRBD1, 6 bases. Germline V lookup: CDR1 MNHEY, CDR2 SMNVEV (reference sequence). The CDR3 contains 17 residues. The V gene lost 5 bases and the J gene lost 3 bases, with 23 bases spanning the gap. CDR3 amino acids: CASSIFSQGAKGYEQYF. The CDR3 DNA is TGTGCCAGCAGTATCTTTTCACAGGGAGCTAAGGGCTACGAGCAGTACTTC.

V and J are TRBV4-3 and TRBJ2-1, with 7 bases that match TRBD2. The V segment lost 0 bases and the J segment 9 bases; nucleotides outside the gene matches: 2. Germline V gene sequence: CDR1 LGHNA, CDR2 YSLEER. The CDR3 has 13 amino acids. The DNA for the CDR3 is TGCGCCAGCAGCCAAGATTGGGGGGGTGAGCAGTTCTTC. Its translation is CASSQDWGGEQFF.

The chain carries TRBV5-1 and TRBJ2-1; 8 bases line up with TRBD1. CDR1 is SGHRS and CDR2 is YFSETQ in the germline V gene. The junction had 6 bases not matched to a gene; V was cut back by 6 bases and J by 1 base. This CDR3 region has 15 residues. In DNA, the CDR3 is TGCGCCAGCACCAACCAGGGGGCTTCCTACAATGAGCAGTTCTTC. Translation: CASTNQGASYNEQFF.

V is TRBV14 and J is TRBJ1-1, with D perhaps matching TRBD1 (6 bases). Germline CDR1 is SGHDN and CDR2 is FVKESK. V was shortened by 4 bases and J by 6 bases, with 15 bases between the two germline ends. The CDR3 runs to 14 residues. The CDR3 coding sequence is TGTGCCAGCAGCCCCTCGGGGGGCCCAGCTGAAGCTTTCTTT. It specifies CASSPSGGPAEAFF.

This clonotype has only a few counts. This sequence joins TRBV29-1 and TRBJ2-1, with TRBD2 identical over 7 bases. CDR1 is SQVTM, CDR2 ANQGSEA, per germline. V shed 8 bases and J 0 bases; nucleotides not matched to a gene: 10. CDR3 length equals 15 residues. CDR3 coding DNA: TGCAGCTCCTTGGGGGGGTTCGACTCCTACAATGAGCAGTTCTTC. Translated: CSSLGGFDSYNEQFF.

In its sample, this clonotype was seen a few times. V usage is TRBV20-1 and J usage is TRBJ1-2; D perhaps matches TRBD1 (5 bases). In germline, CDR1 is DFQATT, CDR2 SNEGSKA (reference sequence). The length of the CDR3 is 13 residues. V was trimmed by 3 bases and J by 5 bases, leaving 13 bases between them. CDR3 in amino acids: CSARGRDGYGYTF. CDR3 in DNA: TGCAGTGCTAGGGGTAGGGACGGGTATGGCTACACCTTC.

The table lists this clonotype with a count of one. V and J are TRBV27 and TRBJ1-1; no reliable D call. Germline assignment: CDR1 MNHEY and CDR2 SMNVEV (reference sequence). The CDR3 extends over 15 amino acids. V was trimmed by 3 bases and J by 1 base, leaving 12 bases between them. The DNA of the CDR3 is TGTGCCAGCAGTTTTCTTGGCGGAGGGAACACTGAAGCTTTCTTT. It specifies CASSFLGGGNTEAFF.

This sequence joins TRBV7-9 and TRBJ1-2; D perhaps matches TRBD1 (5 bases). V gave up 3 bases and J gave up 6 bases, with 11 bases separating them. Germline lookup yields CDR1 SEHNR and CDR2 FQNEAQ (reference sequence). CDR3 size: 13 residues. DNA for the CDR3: TGTGCCAGCAGCTTCGGGACGGAACATGGCTACACCTTC. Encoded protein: CASSFGTEHGYTF.

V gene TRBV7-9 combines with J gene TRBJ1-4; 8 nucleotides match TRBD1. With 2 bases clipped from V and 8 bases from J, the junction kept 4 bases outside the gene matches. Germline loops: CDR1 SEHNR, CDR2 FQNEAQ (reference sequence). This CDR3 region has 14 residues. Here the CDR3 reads CASSLRGQVEKLFF. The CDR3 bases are TGTGCCAGCAGCTTAAGGGGACAGGTCGAAAAACTGTTTTTT. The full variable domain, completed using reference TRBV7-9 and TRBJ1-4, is DTGVSQNPRHKITKRGQNVTFRCDPISEHNRLYWYRQTLGQGPEFLTYFQNEAQLEKSRLLSDRFSAERPKGSFSTLEIQRTEQGDSAMYLCASSLRGQVEKLFFGSGTQLSVL.

The CDR3 DNA is TGTGCCAGCAGTTTATCACAGGGGGGGATTTACAATGAGCAGTTCTTC. Amino acid sequence: CASSLSQGGIYNEQFF. The chain carries TRBV27 and TRBJ2-1; D possibly corresponds to TRBD1 (8 bases). The CDR3 has 16 residues. Germline V lookup: CDR1 MNHEY, CDR2 SMNVEV (reference sequence). Trimming pared 0 bases from V and 4 bases from J, leaving 13 bases between.

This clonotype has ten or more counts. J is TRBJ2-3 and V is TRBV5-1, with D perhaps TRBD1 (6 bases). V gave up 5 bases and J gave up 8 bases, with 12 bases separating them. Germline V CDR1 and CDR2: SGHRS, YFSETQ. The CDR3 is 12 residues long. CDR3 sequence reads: CASSHGQSTQYF. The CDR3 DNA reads TGCGCCAGCAGTCACGGACAGTCTACGCAGTATTTT.

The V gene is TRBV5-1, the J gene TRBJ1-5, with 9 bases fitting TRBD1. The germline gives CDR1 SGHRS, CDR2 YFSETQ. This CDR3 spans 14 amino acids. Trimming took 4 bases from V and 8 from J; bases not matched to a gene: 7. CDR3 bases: TGCGCCAGCAGCATAGGACAGGGGATGGAGCCCCAGCATTTT. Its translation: CASSIGQGMEPQHF.